Below are 4 T cell receptor beta chains sequenced from a single sample in a study of blood T cell repertoires in COVID-19. The data were produced by immunoSEQ multiplex PCR, yet TCRdb's version contains in-frame clones alone and is incomplete. The data hold about 100,000 clones, with more than 65% observed a single time. Source material: peripheral blood. The source of these receptors is a woman in her sixties or seventies with acute or convalescent COVID-19.

This clone was observed a few times. In nucleotides, the CDR3 is TGTGCCAGTTTAAGGGCAGGGGGCAATCAGCCCCAGCATTTT. Amino acid sequence: CASLRAGGNQPQHF. The chain is built from TRBV6-5 and TRBJ1-5, with a tentative D call TRBD1 (6 bases). From germline, CDR1 is MNHEY and CDR2 SVGAGI. V was trimmed by 9 bases and J by 2 bases, leaving 14 bases between them. This CDR3 contains 14 residues.

V gene TRBV19 combines with J gene TRBJ1-5; 11 nucleotides line up with TRBD1. Unmatched junction bases numbered 4, after V lost 5 bases and J lost 7 bases. The CDR3 has 14 residues. Germline CDR1 LNHDA, CDR2 SQIVND (reference sequence). CDR3: CASSGTGGKQPQHF. As DNA, the CDR3 is TGTGCCAGTAGTGGGACAGGGGGAAAGCAGCCCCAGCATTTT.

The chain has TRBV19 and TRBJ2-2; D ambiguous. Germline CDR1 and CDR2: LNHDA and SQIVND (reference sequence). CDR3 length: 13 residues. Trimming took off 5 bases at V and 2 bases at J, with 6 bases between the two ends. CDR3 coding DNA: TGTGCCAGTAGTCCAACAAACACCGGGGAGCTGTTTTTT. Residues: CASSPTNTGELFF.

The V call is TRBV19, the J call TRBJ1-5; D is undetermined. The germline V gene has CDR1 LNHDA and CDR2 SQIVND (reference sequence). Trimming removed 5 bases at V and 3 bases at J, with 20 bases between. The CDR3 runs to 17 residues. Here the CDR3 DNA reads TGTGCCAGTAGTCCCCGCTCGACATTTGTCATCAATCAGCCCCAGCATTTT. Amino acid sequence: CASSPRSTFVINQPQHF.